This paragraph covers one T cell receptor beta chain sequence. The antigen it binds to is not known. No quality values exist for individual bases; no much larger clone is one base distant. V drops 5 bases and J drops 2 bases, leaving 9 bases in between. CDR1 and CDR2, looked up from the germline V gene (reference sequence), are LNHDA and SQIVND. The CDR3 contains 13 residues, cysteine and phenylalanine counted. Here the CDR3 DNA is all that survives: 39 bases in frame from base 1. These data come from a study of OX40 agonist ivuxolimab in advanced cancers. About the investigation overall: The costimulatory receptor OX40 (CD134) was targeted by ivuxolimab, a fully human IgG2 agonistic monoclonal antibody. Intravenous ivuxolimab was administered to patients every 2 weeks at six dose levels: 0.01, 0.1, 0.3, 1.5, 3 and 10 mg/kg. Of the roughly 54 dose-escalation patients, hepatocellular carcinoma was present in 19, melanoma in roughly 15, renal cell carcinoma in 9 and head and neck cancer in 9. In the dose-escalation cohort, roughly 80% of patients were male, and the mean age was about 55 years, with a range of roughly 20 to 80. Patients were allowed to have had prior anti-PD-1, anti-PD-L1 or anti-CTLA-4 therapy, and roughly 40% of the dose-escalation patients had previously received checkpoint inhibitors. Partial responses occurred in three dose-escalation patients: two with cutaneous melanoma and one with hepatocellular carcinoma. Peripheral TCRbeta sequencing aimed to test whether ivuxolimab altered TCR sequence diversity and caused clonal T-cell expansion. The paper covers the monotherapy dose-escalation part of the phase I ivuxolimab trial, which included N ≈ 50 patients. Broader findings and caveats from the paper: The antigen specificity of the peripheral T cells that underwent clonal expansion was not determined. After ivuxolimab, expanded clones were on average more numerous among CD8+ T cells than among CD4+ T cells. In partial responders in the 0.1-3.0 mg/kg groups, normalized peripheral clonal expansion was found to be among the lowest, especially among CD8+ T cells. Low levels of normalized T-cell clonal expansion were also seen in some nonresponding patients. At doses of 0.1 to 3.0 mg/kg, clonal expansion of both CD4+ and CD8+ blood T cells was observed from baseline to week 6.

Genomic DNA was extracted from sorted cells for sequencing of the TCRbeta CDR3 region. The immunoSEQ Assay was used for sequencing of TCRbeta CDR3 regions. Drawn from immuneACCESS, this table holds only the in-frame rearrangements with V and J called that TCRdb kept. Clones are partly lost; checked studies trace under half to an unresolved V gene and leave the rest unexplained. The sample profile shows about 53,000 clones; roughly 80% of them were found once. The leading ten clones occupy approximately 4.2% of the sample. The trial excluded patients who had a history of autoimmune disease or who were on systemic immunosuppression. Peripheral blood for TCR sequencing was collected from all dose cohorts at baseline, on cycle 4 day 1, and on cycle 7 day 1. Samples came from an open-label, multicenter, first-in-human phase I dose-escalation trial of ivuxolimab. Adults with locally advanced or metastatic melanoma, renal cell, hepatocellular, or head and neck squamous cell carcinoma were enrolled in the trial. Before TCR sequencing, CD4+ and CD8+ T cells were separately sorted from peripheral blood.

The specimen was CD4+ or CD8+ T cells sorted from blood, collected in a trial of the OX40 agonist ivuxolimab. This TCR came from an adult with an advanced solid tumor such as melanoma, head and neck, liver or kidney cancer. The chain links TRBV19 with TRBJ1-2; no D gene is confidently identified. The nucleotide sequence is given as TGTGCCAGTAGTGATACAGTCAACTATGGCTACACCTTC. Its protein reads: CASSDTVNYGYTF.